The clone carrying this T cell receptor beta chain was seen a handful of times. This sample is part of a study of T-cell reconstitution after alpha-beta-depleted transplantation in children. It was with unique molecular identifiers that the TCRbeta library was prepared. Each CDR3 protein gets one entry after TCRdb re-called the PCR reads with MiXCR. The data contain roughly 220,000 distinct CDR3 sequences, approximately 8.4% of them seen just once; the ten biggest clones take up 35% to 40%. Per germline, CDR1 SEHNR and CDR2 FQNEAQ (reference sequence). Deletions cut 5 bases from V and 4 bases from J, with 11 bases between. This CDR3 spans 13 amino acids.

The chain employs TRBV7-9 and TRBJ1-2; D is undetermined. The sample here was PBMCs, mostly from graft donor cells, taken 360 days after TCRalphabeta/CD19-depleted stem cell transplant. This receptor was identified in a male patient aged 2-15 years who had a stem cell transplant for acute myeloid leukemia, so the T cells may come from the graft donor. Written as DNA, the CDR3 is TGTGCCAGCAGCCTTCCACAACTCTATGGCTACACCTTC. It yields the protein CASSLPQLYGYTF.